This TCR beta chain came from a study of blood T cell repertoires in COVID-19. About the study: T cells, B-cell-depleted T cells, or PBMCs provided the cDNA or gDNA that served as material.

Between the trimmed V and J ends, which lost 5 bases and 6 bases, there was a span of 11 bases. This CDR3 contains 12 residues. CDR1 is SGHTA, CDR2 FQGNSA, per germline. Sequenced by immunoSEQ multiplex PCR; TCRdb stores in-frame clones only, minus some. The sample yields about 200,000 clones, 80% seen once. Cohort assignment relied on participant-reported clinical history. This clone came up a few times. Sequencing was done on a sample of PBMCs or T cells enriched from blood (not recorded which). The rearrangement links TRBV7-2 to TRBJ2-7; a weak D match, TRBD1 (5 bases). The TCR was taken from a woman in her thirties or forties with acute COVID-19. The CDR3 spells CASSIQVSEQYF. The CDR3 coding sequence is TGTGCCAGCAGCATACAGGTTTCCGAGCAGTACTTC.